This T cell receptor beta chain was documented in a study of post-analysis software for immune sequencing data. About the research overall: Patients with relapsing-remitting, secondary progressive and progressive-relapsing multiple sclerosis courses were all represented. General study findings and limits: Controls' normalized Chao1 diversity significantly exceeded that of multiple sclerosis patients. TRBV5-6, TRBV5-1 and TRBV20-1 belonged to a set of roughly five TRBV segments that were more frequent in patients than controls. Same-batch samples co-clustered strongly by F measure.

This clonotype showed up just a few times. Its specificity is not known. Tagging with unique molecular identifiers was a feature of the TCR beta cDNA libraries. Around 500,000 cDNA molecules were obtained per 1 to 10 million input T cells. Each CDR3 protein is one row after TCRdb ran MiXCR on the PCR reads. The table has around 700,000 distinct CDR3 sequences, 55% to 60% seen once. V was clipped by 6 bases and J by 0 bases; unmatched bases: 14. CDR3 length equals 17 residues. Germline-derived CDR1 and CDR2 are SQVTM and ANQGSEA. The sample was blood. The chain couples TRBV29-1 to TRBJ2-1; 7 bases line up with TRBD2. This clonotype was obtained from a girl aged 2-10 years with multiple sclerosis. CDR3 loop: CSVALIWEGPSYNEQFF. The DNA of the CDR3 is TGCAGCGTGGCCCTGATTTGGGAGGGCCCCTCCTACAATGAGCAGTTCTTC.